By proportion, the clone carrying this T cell receptor (beta chain) is medium-sized. This CDR3 is 14 amino acids long. V trimming: 5 bases; J trimming: 5 bases; junction bases outside the gene matches: 10. The germline CDR1 and CDR2 sequences are SGDLS and YYNGEE. The data stem from a study of OX40 agonist ivuxolimab in advanced cancers. Study information: Every 2 weeks, patients received ivuxolimab intravenously, dosed at 0.01 to 10 mg/kg. Hepatocellular carcinoma, melanoma, renal cell or head and neck cancer affected the dose-escalation patients. Three dose-escalation patients had partial responses: one with hepatocellular carcinoma and two with cutaneous melanoma.

Any history of autoimmune disease or systemic immunosuppression disqualified patients. Sequenced by immunoSEQ multiplex PCR; TCRdb stores in-frame clones only, minus some. The sample consists of some 10,000 clones, 66% of them appearing once. Source: CD4+ or CD8+ T cells sorted from blood, taken in a trial of the OX40 agonist ivuxolimab. The origin of this receptor is an adult with an advanced solid tumor such as melanoma, head and neck, liver or kidney cancer. This rearrangement joins TRBV9 to TRBJ2-7, with TRBD1 matching over 7 bases. The CDR3 DNA is TGTGCCAGCAGTTCTACAGGGGTATGGGACGAGCAGTACTTC. Translating it yields CASSSTGVWDEQYF.